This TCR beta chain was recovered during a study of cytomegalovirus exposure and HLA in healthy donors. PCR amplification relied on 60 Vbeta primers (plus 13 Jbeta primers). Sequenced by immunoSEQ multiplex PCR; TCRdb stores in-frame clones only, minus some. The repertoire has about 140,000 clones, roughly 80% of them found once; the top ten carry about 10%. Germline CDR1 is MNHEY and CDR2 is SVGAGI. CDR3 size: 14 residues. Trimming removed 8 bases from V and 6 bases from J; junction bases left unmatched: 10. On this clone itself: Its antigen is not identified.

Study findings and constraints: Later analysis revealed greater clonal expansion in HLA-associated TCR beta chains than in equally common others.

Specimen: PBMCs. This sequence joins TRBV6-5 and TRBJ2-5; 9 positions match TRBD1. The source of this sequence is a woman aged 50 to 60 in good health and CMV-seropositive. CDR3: CASRGTGREQTQYF. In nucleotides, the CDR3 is TGTGCCAGCCGGGGGACAGGGCGGGAACAGACCCAGTACTTC.